A single sample gave rise to the 2 T cell receptor beta chains below, sequenced in a study of blood T cell repertoires in COVID-19. Profiled with immunoSEQ multiplex PCR; TCRdb holds only in-frame clones, not every one. This repertoire shows more than 150,000 clones, roughly 89% found once; its top ten account for 6.5% to 8.5%. Sequenced material: peripheral blood. The receptors derive from a middle-aged man with acute or convalescent COVID-19.

This chain joins TRBV7-6 and TRBJ2-2, with D perhaps matching TRBD2 (6 bases). The CDR3 contains 15 residues. V was pared by 6 bases and J by 1 base, with 12 bases between. CDR1 and CDR2 (germline): SGHVS, FNYEAQ. CDR3 residues: CASRHLGGNTGELFF. The CDR3 DNA reads as TGTGCCAGCAGACATCTGGGGGGGAACACCGGGGAGCTGTTTTTT.

The rearrangement links TRBV2 to TRBJ1-1, with TRBD1 as a possible D gene (6 bases). Trimming shortened V by 4 bases and J by 9 bases, and 12 bases separated the two germline ends. The CDR3 runs 12 residues. CDR1 and CDR2 from the germline V gene are SNHLY and FYNNEI. CDR3 region: CASSAGAGQAFF. Here the CDR3 DNA reads TGTGCCAGCAGTGCAGGGGCCGGGCAAGCTTTCTTT.